The 27 T cell receptor beta chains reported below all come from one sample, sequenced in a study of blood T cell repertoires in COVID-19. Here immunoSEQ multiplex PCR was the method, and the copy in TCRdb shows in-frame clones only, minus some. The data hold approximately 170,000 clones, with 80% to 90% observed a single time. The sequencing input was peripheral blood. These receptors were taken from a man aged 50-60 years with active or convalescent COVID-19.

This clone has a handful of counts. The chain uses TRBV9 and TRBJ1-2; no clear D gene. This CDR3 is built from 14 residues. The V gene's germline CDR1 is SGDLS and CDR2 YYNGEE. The V end was cut by 0 bases, the J end by 6 bases, with 12 bases between. The CDR3 sequence: CASSVDSTLDGYTF. CDR3 in DNA: TGTGCCAGCAGCGTAGATTCAACCTTAGATGGCTACACCTTC.

The V gene is TRBV27, the J gene TRBJ2-7; D unresolved. Germline V gives CDR1 MNHEY, CDR2 SMNVEV (reference sequence). V lost 5 bases and J lost 12, with 14 bases in between. The CDR3 length is 11 residues. The CDR3 loop reads CASSDFLFLYF. DNA of the CDR3: TGTGCCAGCAGTGACTTTCTCTTTTTGTACTTC.

V gene TRBV11-3 combines with J gene TRBJ2-1, with 13 nucleotides matching TRBD2. The CDR3 is 18 amino acids. Germline-derived CDR1 and CDR2 are SGHNT and YENEEA. After removal of 5 bases from V and 4 bases from J, the junction contained 11 bases not matched to a gene. CDR3 coding DNA: TGTGCCAGCAGCCCGGGAGGACTAGCGGGGGCCATATACAATGAGCAGTTCTTC. Amino acid sequence: CASSPGGLAGAIYNEQFF.

The chain has TRBV19 and TRBJ1-1; the D gene is possibly TRBD1 (5 bases). V was cut by 2 bases and J by 1 base, with 17 bases left in between. CDR1 and CDR2 from the germline V gene are LNHDA and SQIVND (reference sequence). This CDR3 comprises 17 residues. The CDR3 sequence: CASSIRYQGWTNTEAFF. For the CDR3, the DNA is TGTGCCAGTAGTATACGGTATCAGGGTTGGACGAACACTGAAGCTTTCTTT.

The V and J genes are TRBV29-1 and TRBJ1-1; D is possibly TRBD1 (6 bases). The CDR3 sequence is 14 residues long. Germline V gene lookup returns CDR1 SQVTM and CDR2 ANQGSEA. V was trimmed by 1 base and J by 1 base, leaving 10 bases between them. CDR3 sequence reads: CSVEVQGRNTEAFF. CDR3 coding DNA: TGCAGCGTTGAAGTTCAGGGGAGGAACACTGAAGCTTTCTTT.

The J gene is TRBJ2-1, the V gene TRBV11-3; D uncertain. Between the trimmed V and J ends, which lost 8 bases and 1 base, there was a span of 9 bases. The germline V gene has CDR1 SGHNT and CDR2 YENEEA. The CDR3 length is 13 residues. CDR3 in amino acids: CASSRMSYNEQFF. CDR3 coding DNA: TGTGCCAGCTCGAGGATGTCCTACAATGAGCAGTTCTTC.

V gene TRBV30 combines with J gene TRBJ2-3; TRBD2 matches 7 bases. Unmatched junction bases numbered 8, after V lost 0 bases and J lost 5 bases. The CDR3 sequence is 15 residues long. Germline V gene lookup returns CDR1 GTSNPN and CDR2 SVGIG (reference sequence). In DNA form, the CDR3 reads TGTGCCTGGAGTGTAGCTAGCGGAAGGATAGATACGCAGTATTTT. Its protein is CAWSVASGRIDTQYF.

The J gene is TRBJ2-3, the V gene TRBV3-1 (or the pseudogene TRBV3-2); 9 nucleotides match TRBD2. Per germline, CDR1 LGHDT and CDR2 YNNKEL (reference sequence). CDR3 length: 16 amino acids. Losses at the gene ends were 4 bases for V and 0 bases for J; bases not matched to a gene: 5. The CDR3 bases are TGTGCCAGCAGCCCAGCGCGGGGGGGCAGCACAGATACGCAGTATTTT. Protein: CASSPARGGSTDTQYF.

V usage is TRBV4-2 and J usage is TRBJ1-2, with TRBD1 matching over 8 bases. There are 16 residues in the CDR3. Per germline, CDR1 LGHNA and CDR2 YNFKEQ. V dropped 1 base and J dropped 3; count of bases not matched to a gene: 7. CDR3 bases: TGTGCCAGCAGCCAAGCAACCGGACAGGGTCACTATGGCTACACCTTC. Amino acids: CASSQATGQGHYGYTF.

The rearrangement joins TRBV7-2 to TRBJ2-2; no firm D call. The length of the CDR3 is 14 residues. The germline V gene has CDR1 SGHTA and CDR2 FQGNSA. V was trimmed by 2 bases and J by 0 bases, leaving 4 bases between them. The DNA for the CDR3 is TGTGCCAGCAGCTTATTCGCGAACACCGGGGAGCTGTTTTTT. Translating gives CASSLFANTGELFF.

The chain joins TRBV6-5 to TRBJ1-5; 7 bases fit TRBD1. The germline gives CDR1 MNHEY, CDR2 SVGAGI. This CDR3 is 15 amino acids long. The V segment lost 6 bases and the J segment 4 bases; nucleotides outside the gene matches: 9. CDR3 region: CASRPGTVNNQPQHF. CDR3 bases: TGTGCCAGCAGGCCCGGGACAGTTAATAATCAGCCCCAGCATTTT.

This chain connects TRBV18 to TRBJ2-6, with D possibly TRBD1 on 5 matching bases. Germline lookup yields CDR1 KGHSH and CDR2 LQKENI. This CDR3 is built from 13 residues. The ends were cut back, 2 bases at V and 14 bases at J, with 13 bases in the middle. In DNA, the CDR3 is TGTGCCAGCTCACCAACGGGCGACAGCCTCCTGACTTTC. This translates into CASSPTGDSLLTF.

This chain links TRBV6-5 with TRBJ1-1; possibly TRBD1 for D (5 bases). Germline V gives CDR1 MNHEY, CDR2 SVGAGI. V was shortened by 1 base and J by 4 bases, with 10 bases between the two germline ends. The CDR3 is 14 residues long. Here the CDR3 DNA reads TGTGCCAGCAGTTACTACAGGATAGGCACTGAAGCTTTCTTT. Translated, it gives CASSYYRIGTEAFF.

The rearrangement uses TRBV2 and TRBJ1-5; 9 bases map to TRBD1. This CDR3 comprises 16 residues. Germline V gene data show CDR1 as SNHLY and CDR2 as FYNNEI. The J segment lost 7 bases and the V segment lost 3 bases, leaving 10 bases of the junction unmatched. CDR3 sequence: CASSDPGTGRRQPQHF. As DNA, the CDR3 is TGTGCCAGCAGTGACCCCGGGACAGGGAGAAGGCAGCCCCAGCATTTT.

This clone was seen a single time. V is TRBV6-5 and J is TRBJ2-5, with D unresolved. The V gene lost 6 bases and the J gene lost 0 bases, with 11 bases spanning the gap. CDR1 is MNHEY and CDR2 is SVGAGI in the germline V gene. This CDR3 is built from 14 residues. The CDR3 nucleotides read TGTGCCAGCAGCACTACACGGCACCAAGAGACCCAGTACTTC. It encodes CASSTTRHQETQYF.

The chain uses TRBV6-5 and TRBJ1-1, with 11 bases identical to TRBD1. Losses at the gene ends were 8 bases for V and 0 bases for J; bases not matched to a gene: 2. Germline V gene lookup returns CDR1 MNHEY and CDR2 SVGAGI. There are 14 residues in the CDR3. The CDR3: CASPDRGLNTEAFF. CDR3 sequence (DNA): TGTGCCAGCCCGGACAGGGGGCTGAACACTGAAGCTTTCTTT.

This clone appeared once. The chain couples TRBV5-1 to TRBJ1-1; 9 nucleotides agree with TRBD1. Germline CDR1 SGHRS, CDR2 YFSETQ. V trimming: 2 bases; J trimming: 2 bases; junction bases outside the gene matches: 7. The CDR3 is 16 residues long. The CDR3 bases are TGCGCCAGCAGCTTTGGGGGACAGGGAGGAAACACTGAAGCTTTCTTT. This encodes CASSFGGQGGNTEAFF.

The gene calls are TRBV3-1 (or the pseudogene TRBV3-2) and TRBJ2-4; 8 bases line up with TRBD1. Germline V gene data show CDR1 as LGHDT and CDR2 as YNNKEL (reference sequence). This CDR3 is 15 amino acids long. V lost 4 bases to trimming and J lost 8 bases; unmatched junction nucleotides: 10. CDR3 bases: TGTGCCAGCAGCCTATCGACAGGGGTTAGGGACATTCAGTACTTC. As protein: CASSLSTGVRDIQYF.

The V call is TRBV28, the J call TRBJ1-6, with a weak D call TRBD1 (6 bases). The CDR3 loop spans 15 amino acids. Looked up from germline, CDR1 is MDHEN and CDR2 is SYDVKM. V lost 1 base, J lost 10 bases, and 14 bases lay in between. For the CDR3, the DNA is TGTGCCAGCAGTTTATCCGGCCAGGGGTGGTCACCCCTCCACTTT. Its translation is CASSLSGQGWSPLHF.

The gene calls are TRBV5-5 and TRBJ1-1; D gene unclear. The CDR3 is made up of 13 amino acids. Germline CDR1 SGHKS, CDR2 YYEKEE (reference sequence). Trimming pared 0 bases from V and 1 base from J, leaving 4 bases between. This CDR3 reads CASSLGGNTEAFF. The CDR3 DNA reads TGTGCCAGCAGCTTGGGCGGGAACACTGAAGCTTTCTTT.

This chain links TRBV9 with TRBJ2-1; maybe TRBD1 (5 bases). The CDR3 length is 16 residues. Trimming removed 0 bases from V and 0 bases from J, with 10 bases in between. Per the germline V gene, CDR1 is SGDLS and CDR2 is YYNGEE. The CDR3 here is CASSVVGRSSYNEQFF. The CDR3 coding sequence is TGTGCCAGCAGCGTAGTGGGGCGGAGCTCCTACAATGAGCAGTTCTTC.

The chain combines TRBV6-5 with TRBJ1-1; weak D call: TRBD1 (6 bases). The V and J ends lost 0 bases and 13 bases respectively, with 24 bases between them. CDR1 is MNHEY and CDR2 is SVGAGI in the germline V gene. This CDR3 is 16 amino acids long. The CDR3 nucleotides read TGTGCCAGCAGTTACTCAGGCCGTTCGGAGGTGGCAGGGGTTTTCTTT. This gives the protein CASSYSGRSEVAGVFF.

In DNA, the CDR3 is TGTGCCAGCAGCCCACCCGGGAGAACCGGGGAGCTGTTTTTT. This codes for CASSPPGRTGELFF. The chain employs TRBV9 and TRBJ2-2; D is possibly TRBD2 (6 bases). There are 14 residues in the CDR3. The germline V gene has CDR1 SGDLS and CDR2 YYNGEE. The V end was cut by 4 bases, the J end by 5 bases, with 12 bases between.

CDR3 bases: TGCGCCAGCAGCCAAAACAGGGGAGGAGCAACTAATGAAAAACTGTTTTTT. Residues: CASSQNRGGATNEKLFF. The rearrangement uses TRBV4-1 and TRBJ1-4; TRBD1 matches 7 bases. Germline V gene lookup returns CDR1 MGHRA and CDR2 YSYEKL. The CDR3 is 17 amino acids. Unmatched junction bases numbered 6, after V lost 2 bases and J lost 0 bases.

The V call is TRBV6-1, the J call TRBJ2-1, with a tentative D call TRBD2 (6 bases). Germline V gene data show CDR1 as MNHNS and CDR2 as SASEGT. This CDR3 is built from 17 residues. The V gene lost 1 base and the J gene lost 5 bases, with 18 bases spanning the gap. CDR3 coding DNA: TGTGCCAGCAGTGAAGGTTTTTTAGGGAGGAGGAACAATGAGCAGTTCTTC. It specifies CASSEGFLGRRNNEQFF.

The chain is built from TRBV11-2 and TRBJ1-2, with 8 bases that match TRBD1. CDR3 length: 14 residues. Germline CDR1 is SGHAT and CDR2 is FQNNGV. V dropped 0 bases and J dropped 5; count of bases not matched to a gene: 2. The CDR3 loop reads CASSLEGTGYGYTF. The CDR3 region has the DNA TGTGCCAGCAGCTTAGAAGGGACAGGTTATGGCTACACCTTC. Full variable domain (outside the CDR3, taken from reference TRBV11-2 and TRBJ1-2): EAGVAQSPRYKIIEKRQSVAFWCNPISGHATLYWYQQILGQGPKLLIQFQNNGVVDDSQLPKDRFSAERLKGVDSTLKIQPAKLEDSAVYLCASSLEGTGYGYTFGSGTRLTVV.

The V gene is TRBV20-1, the J gene TRBJ2-2, with a weak D call TRBD1 (7 bases). From germline, CDR1 is DFQATT and CDR2 SNEGSKA (reference sequence). The CDR3 consists of 16 residues. Between the trimmed V and J ends, which lost 3 bases and 6 bases, there was a span of 20 bases. The CDR3 coding sequence is TGCAGTGCTAGTATGACAGGGTTGGGGGGTTCCGGGGAGCTGTTTTTT. It translates to CSASMTGLGGSGELFF.